Following are 6 T cell receptor beta chains from one sample sequenced in a study of cytomegalovirus exposure and HLA in healthy donors. The data were produced by immunoSEQ multiplex PCR, yet TCRdb's version contains in-frame clones alone and is incomplete. The data contain roughly 130,000 clones, just under 90% of them singletons. Sequenced: PBMCs. These receptors were taken from a man in his thirties or forties in good health and CMV-seronegative.

The CDR3 region is CASSLSELNTEAFF. DNA of the CDR3: TGTGCCAGCAGCTTATCCGAGCTGAACACTGAAGCTTTCTTT. This chain connects TRBV11-2 to TRBJ1-1; D is uncertain. The length of the CDR3 is 14 residues. Trimming took 2 bases from V and 0 from J, leaving 7 bases between them. Germline CDR1 is SGHAT and CDR2 is FQNNGV.

The rearrangement links TRBV27 to TRBJ1-5; tentatively, D is TRBD1 (5 bases). The CDR3 covers 17 residues. Trimming shortened V by 6 bases and J by 3 bases, and 21 bases separated the two germline ends. Germline V gives CDR1 MNHEY, CDR2 SMNVEV (reference sequence). CDR3 nucleotides: TGTGCCAGCAGAAGGGGCGCCGGGCCCCCCATCAATCAGCCCCAGCATTTT. It encodes CASRRGAGPPINQPQHF.

J is TRBJ2-1 and V is TRBV4-1, with 9 bases matching TRBD1. From germline, CDR1 is MGHRA and CDR2 YSYEKL. The CDR3 spans 16 residues. The V gene end was trimmed by 2 bases and the J gene end by 7 bases; junction bases not matched to a gene: 9. CDR3 residues: CASSQTPGQGINEQFF. The CDR3 DNA reads as TGCGCCAGCAGCCAAACCCCGGGACAGGGTATTAATGAGCAGTTCTTC.

The chain links TRBV19 to TRBJ1-1; 9 positions agree with TRBD1. The length of the CDR3 is 14 residues. J lost 5 bases, V lost 6 bases, and 7 bases had no gene match. Per germline, CDR1 LNHDA and CDR2 SQIVND (reference sequence). CDR3: CASRLQGAGTEAFF. CDR3 bases: TGTGCCAGTAGACTACAGGGGGCAGGGACTGAAGCTTTCTTT.

This chain connects TRBV5-1 to TRBJ2-5; D ambiguous. Germline CDR1 is SGHRS and CDR2 is YFSETQ. Between the trimmed V and J ends, which lost 1 base and 4 bases, there was a span of 11 bases. The CDR3 length is 14 residues. The CDR3 sequence: CASSLRDPGETQYF. The CDR3 DNA is TGCGCCAGCAGCTTGCGCGATCCCGGAGAGACCCAGTACTTC. Filled out from reference TRBV5-1 and TRBJ2-5, the complete variable domain reads KAGVTQTPRYLIKTRGQQVTLSCSPISGHRSVSWYQQTPGQGLQFLFEYFSETQRNKGNFPGRFSGRQFSNSRSEMNVSTLELGDSALYLCASSLRDPGETQYFGPGTRLLVL.

The chain is built from TRBV5-1 and TRBJ1-1; a possible D gene is TRBD1 (6 bases). V lost 0 bases and J lost 0, with 9 bases in between. Germline V gene lookup returns CDR1 SGHRS and CDR2 YFSETQ. CDR3 size: 15 residues. As DNA, the CDR3 is TGCGCCAGCAGCTTGGCGACAGGCTTGAACACTGAAGCTTTCTTT. Residues: CASSLATGLNTEAFF. Full variable domain (missing parts from reference TRBV5-1 and TRBJ1-1): KAGVTQTPRYLIKTRGQQVTLSCSPISGHRSVSWYQQTPGQGLQFLFEYFSETQRNKGNFPGRFSGRQFSNSRSEMNVSTLELGDSALYLCASSLATGLNTEAFFGQGTRLTVV.